This T cell receptor beta chain came from a study of blood T cell repertoires in COVID-19 (dated by TCRdb to 2020 to 2022). Some background on the complete study: Samples covering the acute and convalescent phases of COVID-19 were provided by collaborators in the United States, Italy and Spain. Samples came from the ongoing ImmuneRACE study (first 160 participants) plus 1,254 subjects from 6 global collaborators. The dataset comprised deeply sampled blood TCRbeta repertoires from subjects exposed to, actively infected with, or recovered from COVID-19. Sample metadata almost always included a de-identified subject ID, COVID-19 status, age in years and sex. The repertoires were released in a freely available public database intended as a resource for research on the immune response to SARS-CoV-2. Where available, HLA class I and class II types were taken from metadata supplied by the sample provider and were not determined by assay-based typing. The material from the prospective study consisted of cDNA or gDNA derived from T cells, B-cell-depleted T cells, or PBMCs.

Looking up the germline V gene (reference sequence) yields CDR1 LNHDA and CDR2 SQIVND. Trimming at the junction amounts to 3 bases on V and 14 bases on J, and the germline ends lie 17 bases apart. Including the terminal cysteine and phenylalanine, the CDR3 comprises 13 residues. Left in the record is the CDR3 DNA by itself, 39 bases read in frame from the first base. Points the paper makes about the study in general: The quantity of clinical and demographic metadata differed by source and by participant and was supplied without curation.

The collaborating institutions used their own protocols to collect whole blood in K2EDTA tubes. For TCRbeta analysis, collaborators shipped samples in one of three forms: frozen whole blood, isolated PBMCs, or DNA extracted from either of those sample types. About this clone itself: Its antigen remains unidentified. The input lacks base qualities; no much larger clone sits a single base away.

TCRbeta CDR3 regions were amplified from genomic DNA by means of the immunoSEQ Assay, a bias-controlled multiplex PCR. Turning to the authors' computational methods: Nucleated cell counts per sample were estimated from amplification of reference gene primers within the assay. Sequence reads were collapsed and filtered to measure the absolute abundance of every unique TCRbeta CDR3 rearrangement. Productive Simpson clonality was computed per sample as the square root of Simpson's diversity index over productive rearrangements. TCRdb holds this immuneACCESS table with in-frame rearrangements only. Some clones are missing; in checked studies, unresolved V genes explain under half, and the rest has no known cause. V and J calls and clone size are those listed in that table; D and trimming were worked out from the DNA. Here the sample has around 190,000 clones; around 80% occur a single time. 12% of the sample comes from the top ten.

The sample consisted of peripheral blood. The V and J segments used are TRBV19 and TRBJ2-1, with the D gene uncertain. This TCR was sampled from a woman aged 45-65 years with acute or convalescent COVID-19. The sequence in DNA is TGTGCCAGTAGTATTTCTTTAGCTTTAGAGGAGTTCTTC. Translated, it gives CASSISLALEEFF. The variable domain in full, with residues beyond the CDR3 obtained from the reference TRBV19 and TRBJ2-1 genes, is DGGITQSPKYLFRKEGQNVTLSCEQNLNHDAMYWYRQDPGQGLRLIYYSQIVNDFQKGDIAEGYSVSREKKESFPLTVTSAQKNPTAFYLCASSISLALEEFFGPGTRLTVL.